The source of this T cell receptor (beta chain) is a study of cytomegalovirus exposure and HLA in healthy donors (dated by TCRdb to 2015 to 2018). At the level of the whole study: In an earlier analysis of roughly 590 of the donors, about 260 Gb of sequence data and 90 million to 120 million unique TCR beta sequences from about 190 million T cells were reported. The number of typed donors differed by locus: about 620-630 for A, B, C, DRB1 and DQB1; approximately 540 for DQA1; roughly 600 for DPA1; and roughly 450 for DPB1. In a later analysis, previously published TCR beta repertoires from about 670 donors were re-analyzed and high-resolution HLA genotyping was added so that TCR occurrence patterns could be studied. The study aimed to test whether cataloging public T cell receptors could reveal signatures of past pathogen exposure. To predict cytomegalovirus infection status, the study brought together high-throughput TCR immunosequencing, statistical association of individual TCRs with disease status, and machine learning. To decide whether each TCR beta V gene segment behaved as functional or pseudogenic, an earlier analysis of some 570 of the donors relied on high-throughput TCR beta sequencing. In a later genetic analysis, genome-wide SNP genotypes for about three fifths of the 666 donors were used, and that subset was treated as a discovery cohort. The study profiled the T cell repertoires of about 640 subjects by immunosequencing and related them to cytomegalovirus serostatus. Of the roughly 400 genotyped donors, 65% to 90% fell in the genetic ancestry cluster associated with self-reported Caucasian donors. Donor age, sex, ethnicity and CMV serostatus were compiled alongside the repertoire data. About 5 DR-DQ haplotypes were handled as single units for association and clustering, since linkage in the cohort was strong. A separate validation cohort of roughly 110 different subjects was used in addition to the roughly 640-subject first cohort. All discovery cohort repertoires had been generated using a single sequencing platform. In the later analysis, no new phenotypic data were used to find candidate immune exposures; instead, reliance was placed on TCR beta sequences and their occurrence across donors. Among almost 400 genotyped donors of the cohort, an average of approximately 250,000 unique TCR beta nucleotide sequences were sequenced per donor, 15% to 20% of them non-productive. An early release that covered several hundred HLA-typed donors contained approximately 300 gigabases of sequencing data and 80 million or so unique TCR sequences. Both class I and class II loci were covered by HLA typing, at four-digit resolution. General findings and caveats noted by the study authors: In an earlier analysis of around 500 of the donors, most TCR beta V segments appeared in productive rearrangements about 90% or about 30% of the time, broadly matching IMGT annotations. In a later analysis, the rate of TCR association differed among HLA loci, with DRB1 alleles having the most associated TCRs and HLA-C alleles having the fewest. The earlier analysis of about 600 of the donors excluded some 15 rarely observed V segments, including chromosome 9 orphons, because counts were too low. Roughly uniform sequencing depth across donors was assumed in presence/absence analyses, although this assumption may not hold. The 87-base-pair reads could not distinguish some IMGT-functional V segments, including TRBV6-2 and TRBV6-3, so those segments were excluded. The authors suggested that the approach could potentially be generalized to other disease states and immunological phenotypes. A later analysis found that HLA-associated TCR beta chains were more clonally expanded and had lower generation probabilities than equally common non-associated chains. Because HLA typing was unavailable for some donors at each locus, only the typed subset was used in association tests. A further reported finding was that TCR beta sequences accurately predicted the HLA-A and HLA-B alleles for most subjects in the first cohort. Across donors, most TCR sequences were observed very rarely, whereas some public TCRs were present in many individuals. The study listed 150 to 200 TCR beta chains as associated with cytomegalovirus. Correlated functional status among segregating V segments might be attributable to linkage disequilibrium, but an unknown experimental factor could not be ruled out. In both the original and validation cohorts, the classifier was reported to diagnose cytomegalovirus status with high specificity and sensitivity. At a false discovery rate of 0.05, a later analysis linked 16,951 TCR beta sequences to specific HLA alleles. In vitro tests confirmed that a few of the cytomegalovirus-associated TCR beta chains recognize cytomegalovirus antigens. Assigning TCR associations to individual alleles was difficult when HLA alleles, especially DR and DQ, strongly co-occurred. A cluster of highly shared sequence variants was judged likely to be a technical artifact of the sequencing pipeline. A later genetic analysis reported fewer N-insertions in productive TCRs among donors in an Asian-associated ancestry cluster than the approximately 700-donor mean. V-gene and J-gene trimming of TCR beta chains was associated with a missense DCLRE1C variant in a later genetic analysis, and the association was replicated in an independent cohort. For the cohort, immune exposure information was limited to CMV serostatus. In a later analysis, most CMV-associated TCR beta chains were found to appear HLA-restricted, with HLA associations seemingly driven largely by CMV exposure. In this cohort, only TCR beta chains were sequenced, and detectable features were limited by the absence of alpha or paired-chain data. A later analysis reported that several top co-occurrence clusters appeared linked to parvovirus B19, influenza, CMV and Epstein-Barr virus.

The protocol used for the library was the immunoSEQ multiplex PCR assay. A mixture of 60 forward primers for TCR Vbeta segments and 13 reverse primers for TCR Jbeta segments was used in the multiplex PCR. The CDR3 region of rearranged TCR beta genes was amplified from genomic DNA by a multiplex PCR assay. The amplified TCR beta libraries were sequenced on the Illumina HiSeq System as 87-base-pair reads. The authors' analysis ran thus. In a later analysis, tens of millions of unique TCR beta chains were counted across the roughly 670 repertoires, and approximately 11 million of these chains were shared by at least two donors. To remove PCR and sequencing errors, raw reads were error-corrected and collapsed into unique sequences using a nearest-neighbor algorithm that merged closely related sequences. Alignment of CDR3 sequences to IMGT reference sequences was used to assign V, D and J gene segments. Each retained sequence needed at least a six-nucleotide match to both a V gene segment and a J gene segment. A rearrangement counted as productive if the CDR3 had no stop codons and remained in frame with V and J, and every other rearrangement counted as non-productive. CDR3 was defined by IMGT convention, running from the second conserved V-encoded cysteine to the conserved J-encoded phenylalanine. In an earlier analysis of approximately 500 of the donors, sequences lacking an unambiguous match to a single V gene segment were excluded. An earlier analysis of a few hundred of the donors called V segments functional above 56.7% productive rearrangements and segregating when the between-donor standard deviation exceeded 5%. To diagnose cytomegalovirus status from the catalog of TCR beta chain sequences, a statistical classification framework was built. In a later analysis, TCR nucleotide sequences were compared against IMGT/GENE-DB human TR gene sequences so that V and J genes could be assigned. The TCRdist pipeline was used in a later analysis to assign CDR3 sequences and most-parsimonious VDJ recombination scenarios. A later analysis defined each TCR beta chain by its CDR3 amino acid sequence plus V-gene family, and excluded reads lacking a unique V-gene family. As a way to deal with suspected cross-contamination and a sequencing artifact, a later analysis dropped more than 500 nucleotide sequences that were highly shared and had low generation probability. In a later analysis, a clonal expansion index was calculated for each public chain from normalized within-repertoire ranks of inferred template counts. A later analysis computed generation probabilities with a VDJ recombination model fitted to out-of-frame rearrangements, and checked the results against IGoR. A later analysis scored TCR-TCR, TCR-HLA and TCR-CMV co-occurrence with hypergeometric tests, applying a repertoire-size bias correction to TCR pairs. To estimate false discovery rates, a later analysis permuted the HLA or CMV assignments 20 times. In a later analysis, co-occurring TCRs were grouped with DBSCAN, and TCRdist sequence similarity was added when clustering was performed within HLA-allele-positive subsets. For co-occurrence clustering, repertoires with fewer than 30,000 or more than 120,000 public chains were excluded, along with roughly 5 repertoires with anomalous nucleotide sharing. TCRdb provides this immuneACCESS table in a form limited to in-frame rearrangements. Some clones are lacking; in checked studies, under half of them reflect an unresolved V gene, and why the rest are absent is not known. That table furnishes V, J and clone size, whereas the DNA furnished D and trimming. This sample holds 60,000 to 90,000 clones; 65% to 70% were observed only once. The top ten hold roughly 7.6% of the sample.

Details on this clone: Its antigen is unknown. There are no base qualities to consult, and no much larger clone falls within one base.

The cohort consisted of more than 650 healthy bone marrow donors. At the time of sampling, every cohort member was nominally healthy, though immune exposures that went unrecorded were likely present. The donor tested CMV seropositive and was one of the 289 seropositive cohort members. Every donor gave a peripheral blood sample, and the peripheral blood mononuclear cells from that sample were used for TCR beta sequencing. Genomic DNA was extracted from the blood cell samples with the Qiagen DNeasy Blood Extraction Kit. The CDR3 numbers 14 residues from cysteine through phenylalanine. The entry retains the CDR3 DNA only, 42 bases that are in frame from base 1. At the junction V is shortened by 0 bases and J by 7 bases, with 12 bases in between. CDR1 and CDR2 were assigned from the germline V gene as ENHRY and SYGVKD.

The sequence came from a man aged 35 to 55 in good health and CMV-seropositive. The chain uses TRBV10-3 and TRBJ2-5; 7 matching bases give a weak D call of TRBD2. Sequencing was carried out using PBMCs. The CDR3 protein sequence reads: CAISESAGAGTQYF. The nucleotide sequence is TGTGCCATCAGTGAGTCGGCGGGGGCGGGGACCCAGTACTTC.